This T cell receptor beta chain comes out of a study of cytomegalovirus exposure and HLA in healthy donors (dated by TCRdb to between 2016 and 2019). Looking at the study overall: According to an earlier analysis of 550 to 700 of the donors, 150 million to 200 million T cells yielded 117 million unique TCR beta sequences and 276 Gb of sequence data. Donor age, sex, ethnicity and CMV serostatus were compiled alongside the repertoire data. All discovery cohort repertoires had been generated using a single sequencing platform. Class I and class II HLA loci were covered by the typing at four-digit resolution. Along with the roughly 670-subject first cohort, a separate validation cohort of over a hundred different subjects was used. To study patterns of TCR occurrence, a later analysis re-analyzed previously published TCR beta repertoires from 666 donors and added high-resolution HLA genotyping. An early release covering roughly 580 HLA-typed donors comprised about 290 gigabases of sequencing data and approximately 80 million unique TCR sequences. To predict cytomegalovirus infection status, the study brought together high-throughput TCR immunosequencing, statistical association of individual TCRs with disease status, and machine learning. Typing coverage differed by locus: A, B, C, DRB1 and DQB1 were typed in roughly 629-630 donors, DQA1 in 522, DPA1 in some 610, and DPB1 in approximately 450. Genome-wide SNP genotypes for about 60% of the roughly 670 donors were used in a later genetic analysis, which treated that subset as a discovery cohort. An earlier analysis of 450 to 750 of the donors used high-throughput TCR beta sequencing to judge whether each TCR beta V gene segment behaved as functional or pseudogenic. Among some 400 genotyped donors of the cohort, an average of around 240,000 unique TCR beta nucleotide sequences were sequenced per donor, roughly a sixth of them non-productive. Four or five DR-DQ haplotypes were treated as single units for association and clustering because of strong linkage in the cohort. Rather than using new phenotypic data, the later analysis identified candidate immune exposures from TCR beta sequences and from how often those sequences occurred across donors. The aim of the study was to test whether cataloging public T cell receptors could identify signatures of past pathogen exposure. The study profiled the T cell repertoires of hundreds of subjects by immunosequencing and related them to cytomegalovirus serostatus. The genetic ancestry cluster associated with self-reported Caucasian donors included about 81% of the approximately 400 genotyped donors.

Broader findings and caveats from the paper: When HLA alleles, especially DR and DQ, strongly co-occurred, attributing TCR associations to individual alleles was difficult. In a later genetic analysis, a missense DCLRE1C variant was associated with V-gene and J-gene trimming of TCR beta chains, and the association was replicated in an independent cohort. According to a later genetic analysis, donors in an Asian-associated ancestry cluster had fewer N-insertions in productive TCRs than the approximately 650-donor mean. Most TCR sequences were observed very rarely across donors, whereas some public TCRs were present in many individuals. The cohort was sequenced for TCR beta chains only, and without alpha or paired-chain data the features that could be detected were limited. Correlated functional status among segregating V segments might be attributable to linkage disequilibrium, but an unknown experimental factor could not be ruled out. Cytomegalovirus status was reported to be diagnosed by the classifier with high specificity and sensitivity in both the original and validation cohorts. In a later analysis, over 15,000 TCR beta sequences were associated with specific HLA alleles at a false discovery rate of 0.05. Some IMGT-functional V segments, including TRBV6-2 and TRBV6-3, could not be distinguished by the 87-base-pair reads and were therefore excluded. A further reported finding was that TCR beta sequences accurately predicted the HLA-A and HLA-B alleles for most subjects in the first cohort. In an earlier analysis of 587 of the donors, most TCR beta V segments appeared in productive rearrangements about 90% or about 30% of the time, broadly matching IMGT annotations. Presence/absence analyses assumed roughly uniform sequencing depth across donors, an assumption that may not hold. It was suggested by the authors that the approach could potentially be generalized to other disease states and immunological phenotypes. In a later analysis, several top co-occurrence clusters were reported to appear linked to parvovirus B19, influenza, CMV and Epstein-Barr virus. CMV serostatus was the only immune exposure information available for the cohort. In a later analysis, the rate of TCR association differed among HLA loci, with DRB1 alleles having the most associated TCRs and HLA-C alleles having the fewest. A later analysis found that HLA-associated TCR beta chains were more clonally expanded and had lower generation probabilities than equally common non-associated chains. A few of the identified cytomegalovirus-associated TCR beta chains were confirmed in vitro to be specific for cytomegalovirus antigens. The study listed 150 to 200 TCR beta chains as associated with cytomegalovirus. A group of highly shared sequence variants was considered likely to be a technical artifact of the sequencing pipeline. Most CMV-associated TCR beta chains appeared to be HLA-restricted in a later analysis, and the HLA associations seemed to be driven largely by CMV exposure. Because counts were too low, 15 to 20 rarely observed V segments, including chromosome 9 orphons, were left out of the earlier analysis of roughly 600 of the donors. Because HLA typing was missing for some donors at each locus, association tests included only the typed subset.

Libraries were made using the immunoSEQ multiplex PCR assay. A mixture of 60 forward primers for TCR Vbeta segments and 13 reverse primers for TCR Jbeta segments was used in the multiplex PCR. A multiplex PCR assay on genomic DNA amplified the CDR3 region of rearranged TCR beta genes. Amplified TCR beta libraries were sequenced as 87-base-pair reads on the Illumina HiSeq System. As for how the authors treated the data: A later analysis tallied tens of millions of unique TCR beta chains across the 550 to 850 repertoires, and roughly 11 million of those chains were shared by two or more donors. Raw reads were error-corrected and collapsed into unique sequences by a nearest-neighbor algorithm in which closely related sequences were merged to remove PCR and sequencing errors. CDR3 sequences were aligned to IMGT reference sequences to assign V, D and J gene segments. For a sequence to be retained, at least a six-nucleotide match to both a V gene segment and a J gene segment was required. A rearrangement counted as productive if the CDR3 had no stop codons and remained in frame with V and J, and every other rearrangement counted as non-productive. CDR3 was defined according to IMGT convention as the region running from the second conserved V-encoded cysteine to the conserved J-encoded phenylalanine. The earlier analysis of some 540 of the donors excluded any sequence lacking an unambiguous match to a single V gene segment. In an earlier analysis of about 590 of the donors, a V segment was called functional when productive rearrangements were above 56.7%, and segregating when the standard deviation between donors exceeded 5%. A statistical classification framework was built for diagnosing cytomegalovirus status from the catalog of TCR beta chain sequences. In a later analysis, TCR nucleotide sequences were compared against IMGT/GENE-DB human TR gene sequences so that V and J genes could be assigned. The TCRdist pipeline was used in a later analysis to assign CDR3 sequences and most-parsimonious VDJ recombination scenarios. In a later analysis, every TCR beta chain was defined by the combination of its CDR3 amino acid sequence and its V-gene family, and reads without a unique V-gene family were dropped. A later analysis removed 550 to 650 highly shared, low-generation-probability nucleotide sequences to deal with suspected cross-contamination and a sequencing artifact. A later analysis calculated a clonal expansion index for each public chain from normalized within-repertoire ranks of inferred template counts. In a later analysis, generation probabilities were computed using a VDJ recombination model fitted to out-of-frame rearrangements, and the results were checked against IGoR. Hypergeometric tests were used in a later analysis to score TCR-TCR, TCR-HLA and TCR-CMV co-occurrence, with a repertoire-size bias correction applied to the TCR pairs. A later analysis estimated false discovery rates by permuting HLA or CMV assignments 20 times. In a later analysis, co-occurring TCRs were grouped using DBSCAN, and TCRdist sequence similarity was added for clustering within HLA-allele-positive subsets. Repertoires with fewer than 30,000 or more than 120,000 public chains, plus five repertoires with anomalous nucleotide sharing, were excluded from co-occurrence clustering. The source is immuneACCESS, and TCRdb retained only in-frame sequences with V and J called. Part of the clones is not carried over; for the studies checked, unresolved V genes explain less than half of this, and the remainder is unexplained. Clone size and V and J calls were adopted from that table, with D and trimming inferred from the DNA. Across this sample there are some 65,000 clones, with over 50% seen only once. The ten top clones hold approximately 3% of the sample.

The CDR3 runs 14 amino acids, cysteine and phenylalanine included. Of the read, only the CDR3 DNA is kept; its 42 bases are in frame from base 1. V and J lose 6 bases and 1 base, and a span of 14 bases separates them. According to the germline V gene, CDR1 reads SGHRS and CDR2 reads YFSETQ. Concerning this clone itself: Its antigen is not yet known. No quality values exist for individual bases; no much larger clone is one base distant.

The cohort was made up of several hundred healthy bone marrow donors. All cohort members were sampled while nominally healthy, although unrecorded immune exposures were likely present. The donor tested CMV seronegative and was one of the 352 seronegative cohort members. A peripheral blood sample was collected from each donor, and TCR beta sequencing was performed on peripheral blood mononuclear cells. The Qiagen DNeasy Blood Extraction Kit was used to extract genomic DNA from the blood cell samples. The rearrangement combines TRBV5-1 with TRBJ2-7; the D gene is perhaps TRBD2, from 7 matching bases. Sequencing input: PBMCs. This sequence was found in a man aged 25 to 40 in good health and CMV-seronegative. Read as DNA, the sequence is TGCGCCAGCAAATTACAGGGAGGGTCCTACGAGCAGTACTTC. Protein translation: CASKLQGGSYEQYF.